These 17 T cell receptor beta chains share one sample of origin, sequenced in a study of glioma-infiltrating T cells after dendritic cell vaccination. The protocol was immunoSEQ multiplex PCR, while the TCRdb copy is restricted to in-frame clones and leaves out a portion. The sample holds roughly 82,000 clones, 70% to 90% seen once. The input for sequencing was blood, taken before dendritic cell vaccination. These receptors came from a human donor with glioblastoma.

The V call is TRBV19, the J call TRBJ1-2, with TRBD1 matching 8 bases. Trimming removed 4 bases from V and 4 bases from J; junction bases left unmatched: 2. CDR1 is LNHDA and CDR2 is SQIVND in the germline V gene (reference sequence). The CDR3 is made up of 13 amino acids. The chain's CDR3 is CASSRGQVYGYTF. The CDR3 region has the DNA TGTGCCAGTAGTAGGGGACAGGTCTATGGCTACACCTTC.

The genes are TRBV5-1 and TRBJ1-1, with 7 bases that match TRBD1. From germline, CDR1 is SGHRS and CDR2 YFSETQ. The CDR3 consists of 15 residues. V trimming: 3 bases; J trimming: 0 bases; junction bases outside the gene matches: 5. In DNA, the CDR3 is TGCGCCAGCAGCTCAGCACAGGGGCTGAACACTGAAGCTTTCTTT. Residues: CASSSAQGLNTEAFF.

The chain is built from TRBV5-1 and TRBJ1-1; 12 bases agree with TRBD1. With 4 bases clipped from V and 5 bases from J, the junction kept 9 bases outside the gene matches. This CDR3 region has 16 residues. CDR1 SGHRS and CDR2 YFSETQ come from the germline V gene. The CDR3 DNA reads as TGCGCCAGCAGCCCGAGGGGACAGGGGGCGGGAACTGAAGCTTTCTTT. Translation: CASSPRGQGAGTEAFF.

The chain joins TRBV5-4 to TRBJ2-1; 8 positions match TRBD2. Germline loops: CDR1 SGHNT, CDR2 YYREEE (reference sequence). The V and J ends lost 3 bases and 5 bases, in that order; junction bases with no gene match: 4. This CDR3 contains 14 residues. The CDR3 bases are TGTGCCAGCAGCTCGGGGGGGACTGACAATGAGCAGTTCTTC. Its translation: CASSSGGTDNEQFF.

The chain joins TRBV7-9 to TRBJ1-3; no clear D. This CDR3 comprises 13 residues. V lost 3 bases and J lost 3, with 6 bases in between. Germline loops: CDR1 SEHNR, CDR2 FQNEAQ (reference sequence). For the CDR3, the DNA is TGTGCCAGCAGCTTGTCCGGTGGAAACACCATATATTTT. This encodes CASSLSGGNTIYF.

This clone was seen a single time. The V gene is TRBV19, the J gene TRBJ2-7, with D possibly being TRBD2 (6 bases). The CDR3 consists of 15 residues. Germline V gene lookup returns CDR1 LNHDA and CDR2 SQIVND (reference sequence). The V and J ends lost 7 bases and 6 bases respectively, with 22 bases between them. In nucleotides, the CDR3 is TGTGCCAGTACCAATCCCGAGGGAGGTCGCCTCGAGCAGTACTTC. Protein product: CASTNPEGGRLEQYF.

The chain recombines TRBV5-1 with TRBJ1-1, with TRBD1 matching over 11 bases. The CDR3 contains 15 residues. Germline CDR1 SGHRS, CDR2 YFSETQ. J was trimmed by 6 bases and V by 0 bases; bases with no gene match: 4. This CDR3 is CASSLEGQGAAEAFF. The CDR3 nucleotides read TGCGCCAGCAGCTTGGAAGGACAGGGGGCCGCTGAAGCTTTCTTT.

This chain uses TRBV5-5 with TRBJ1-2; possibly TRBD1 for D (5 bases). This CDR3 spans 15 amino acids. Germline CDR1 reads SGHKS; CDR2 reads YYEKEE (reference sequence). V lost 4 bases and J 7 bases, leaving 20 bases between the germline ends. CDR3: CASSRGGSTALGYTF. The DNA for the CDR3 is TGTGCCAGCAGCAGGGGAGGGTCCACTGCGCTTGGCTACACCTTC. Combining the CDR3 with reference TRBV5-5 and TRBJ1-2 gives the whole variable domain DAGVTQSPTHLIKTRGQQVTLRCSPISGHKSVSWYQQVLGQGPQFIFQYYEKEERGRGNFPDRFSARQFPNYSSELNVNALLLGDSALYLCASSRGGSTALGYTFGSGTRLTVV.

The chain is built from TRBV4-3 and TRBJ2-1, with 9 nucleotides matching TRBD2. The V gene's germline CDR1 is LGHNA and CDR2 YSLEER. V was clipped by 0 bases and J by 7 bases; unmatched bases: 7. This CDR3 is built from 16 residues. The CDR3 region is CASSQDRSGGKNEQFF. The CDR3 nucleotides are TGCGCCAGCAGCCAAGATCGAAGCGGGGGGAAAAATGAGCAGTTCTTC.

The V call is TRBV2, the J call TRBJ1-5; 8 bases agree with TRBD1. The CDR3 is made up of 15 amino acids. Unmatched junction bases numbered 4, after V lost 5 bases and J lost 1 base. Germline loops: CDR1 SNHLY, CDR2 FYNNEI. The CDR3 region is CASSLQGVSNQPQHF. CDR3 DNA: TGTGCCAGCAGTCTACAGGGGGTCAGCAATCAGCCCCAGCATTTT.

V and J are TRBV7-9 and TRBJ2-5, with 11 bases lining up with TRBD1. With V trimmed by 2 bases and J by 1 base, 3 bases remained unmatched. The length of the CDR3 is 16 residues. CDR1 and CDR2 (germline): SEHNR, FQNEAQ (reference sequence). CDR3 nucleotides: TGTGCCAGCAGCTTAACCGGGACAGGGGGCCAAGAGACCCAGTACTTC. Protein: CASSLTGTGGQETQYF. The full variable domain, with the rest looked up from reference TRBV7-9 and TRBJ2-5, is DTGVSQNPRHKITKRGQNVTFRCDPISEHNRLYWYRQTLGQGPEFLTYFQNEAQLEKSRLLSDRFSAERPKGSFSTLEIQRTEQGDSAMYLCASSLTGTGGQETQYFGPGTRLLVL.

This clone came up once. The rearrangement joins TRBV2 to TRBJ1-1, with a tentative D call TRBD1 (6 bases). The CDR3 is made up of 14 amino acids. Germline V gene lookup returns CDR1 SNHLY and CDR2 FYNNEI. The V gene lost 2 bases and the J gene lost 3 bases, with 10 bases spanning the gap. The CDR3 DNA is TGTGCCAGCAGTGAATCAGGGGTTGACACTGAAGCTTTCTTT. Its protein product is CASSESGVDTEAFF.

This chain connects TRBV7-2 to TRBJ1-2; the match to TRBD1 covers 8 bases. Germline V gives CDR1 SGHTA, CDR2 FQGNSA. The CDR3 consists of 16 residues. Unmatched junction bases numbered 16, after V lost 5 bases and J lost 8 bases. Here the CDR3 DNA reads TGTGCCAGCAGCCCACACACCCCCCGGACAGGGCTCGGCTACACCTTC. Protein product: CASSPHTPRTGLGYTF.

This chain links TRBV6-5 with TRBJ2-2; 11 positions match TRBD2. The V gene end was trimmed by 8 bases and the J gene end by 13 bases; junction bases not matched to a gene: 12. Per the germline V gene, CDR1 is MNHEY and CDR2 is SVGAGI. CDR3 length: 14 residues. This CDR3 is CASSGTSGPGGLFF. The CDR3, as DNA: TGTGCCAGCTCCGGGACTAGCGGCCCCGGAGGGCTGTTTTTT.

V and J are TRBV7-8 and TRBJ2-5; 8 bases fit TRBD1. There are 14 residues in the CDR3. Germline CDR1 is SGHVS and CDR2 is FQNEAQ. With V trimmed by 7 bases and J by 1 base, 5 bases remained unmatched. CDR3 region: CASTLDRAQETQYF. In DNA, the CDR3 is TGTGCCAGCACCCTGGACAGGGCCCAAGAGACCCAGTACTTC.

The V gene is TRBV9, the J gene TRBJ2-7, with 7 nucleotides matching TRBD2. CDR1 and CDR2 (germline): SGDLS, YYNGEE. Germline trimming cut 4 bases from V and 5 bases from J; bases unmatched to any gene: 15. There are 16 residues in the CDR3. DNA of the CDR3: TGTGCCAGCAGCCCTGTGGTGGTTGCGGGGGTCCACGAGCAGTACTTC. Amino acid sequence: CASSPVVVAGVHEQYF.

The chain uses TRBV2 and TRBJ2-6; TRBD1 matches at 7 bases. With 2 bases clipped from V and 3 bases from J, the junction kept 10 bases outside the gene matches. Per germline, CDR1 SNHLY and CDR2 FYNNEI. The CDR3 consists of 18 residues. The CDR3 DNA follows: TGTGCCAGCAGTGAACGGAAGGCCCAGGGGGTTGGGGCCAACGTCCTGACTTTC. Translating gives CASSERKAQGVGANVLTF.